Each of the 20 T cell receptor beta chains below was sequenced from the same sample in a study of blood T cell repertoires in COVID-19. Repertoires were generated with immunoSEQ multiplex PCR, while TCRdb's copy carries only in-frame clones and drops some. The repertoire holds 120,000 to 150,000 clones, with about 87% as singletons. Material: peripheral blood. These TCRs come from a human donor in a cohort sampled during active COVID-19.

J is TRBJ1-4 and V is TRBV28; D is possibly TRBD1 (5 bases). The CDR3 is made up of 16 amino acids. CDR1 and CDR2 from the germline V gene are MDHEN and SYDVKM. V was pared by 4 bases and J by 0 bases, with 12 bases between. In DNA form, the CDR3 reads TGTGCCAGCAGTTGGACAATCCTTGCAACTAATGAAAAACTGTTTTTT. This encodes CASSWTILATNEKLFF.

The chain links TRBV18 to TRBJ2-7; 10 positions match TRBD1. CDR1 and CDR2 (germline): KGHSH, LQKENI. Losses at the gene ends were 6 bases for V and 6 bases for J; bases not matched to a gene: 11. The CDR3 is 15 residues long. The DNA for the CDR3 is TGTGCCAGCTCTCAGGGGGGACAGGGGCCTAGCGAGCAGTACTTC. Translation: CASSQGGQGPSEQYF.

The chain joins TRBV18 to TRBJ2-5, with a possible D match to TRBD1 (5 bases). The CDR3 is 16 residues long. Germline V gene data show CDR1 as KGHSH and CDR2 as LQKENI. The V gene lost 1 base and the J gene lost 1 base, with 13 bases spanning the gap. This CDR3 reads CASSPRRGLGQETQYF. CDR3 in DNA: TGTGCCAGCTCACCACGAAGGGGTTTGGGCCAAGAGACCCAGTACTTC.

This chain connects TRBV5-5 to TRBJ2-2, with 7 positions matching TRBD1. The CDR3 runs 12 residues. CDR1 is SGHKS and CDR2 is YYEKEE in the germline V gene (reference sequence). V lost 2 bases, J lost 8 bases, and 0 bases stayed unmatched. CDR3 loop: CASSLQGGELFF. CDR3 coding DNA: TGTGCCAGCAGCTTACAGGGGGGGGAGCTGTTTTTT. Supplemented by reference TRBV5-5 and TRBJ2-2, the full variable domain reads DAGVTQSPTHLIKTRGQQVTLRCSPISGHKSVSWYQQVLGQGPQFIFQYYEKEERGRGNFPDRFSARQFPNYSSELNVNALLLGDSALYLCASSLQGGELFFGEGSRLTVL.

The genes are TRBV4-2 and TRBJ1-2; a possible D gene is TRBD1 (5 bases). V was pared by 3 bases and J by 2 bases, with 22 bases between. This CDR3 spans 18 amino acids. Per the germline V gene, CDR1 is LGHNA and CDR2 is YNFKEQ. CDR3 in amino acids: CASSQSLKTAPSNYGYTF. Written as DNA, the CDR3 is TGTGCCAGCAGCCAGTCGCTTAAGACAGCCCCCTCAAACTATGGCTACACCTTC.

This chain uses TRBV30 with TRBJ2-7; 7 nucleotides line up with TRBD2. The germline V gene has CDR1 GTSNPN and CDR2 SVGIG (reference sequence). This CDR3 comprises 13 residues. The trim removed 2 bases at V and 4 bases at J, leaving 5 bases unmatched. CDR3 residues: CAWSRGERYEQYF. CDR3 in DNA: TGTGCCTGGAGTCGGGGGGAAAGGTACGAGCAGTACTTC. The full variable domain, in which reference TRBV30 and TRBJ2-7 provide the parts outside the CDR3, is SQTIHQWPATLVQPVGSPLSLECTVEGTSNPNLYWYRQAAGRGLQLLFYSVGIGQISSEVPQNLSASRPQDRQFILSSKKLLLSDSGFYLCAWSRGERYEQYFGPGTRLTVT.

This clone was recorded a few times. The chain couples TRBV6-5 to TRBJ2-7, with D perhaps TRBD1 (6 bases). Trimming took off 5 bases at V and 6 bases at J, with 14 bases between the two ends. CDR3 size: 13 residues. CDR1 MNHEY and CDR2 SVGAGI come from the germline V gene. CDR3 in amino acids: CASSRDRSFEQYF. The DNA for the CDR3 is TGTGCCAGCAGTCGAGACAGGTCTTTCGAGCAGTACTTC.

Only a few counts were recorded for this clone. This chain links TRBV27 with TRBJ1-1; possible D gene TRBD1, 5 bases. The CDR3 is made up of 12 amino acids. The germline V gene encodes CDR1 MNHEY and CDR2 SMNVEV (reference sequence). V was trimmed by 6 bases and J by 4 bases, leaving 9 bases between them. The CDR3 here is CASRRQGTEAFF. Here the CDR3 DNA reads TGTGCCAGCAGGAGGCAGGGCACTGAAGCTTTCTTT.

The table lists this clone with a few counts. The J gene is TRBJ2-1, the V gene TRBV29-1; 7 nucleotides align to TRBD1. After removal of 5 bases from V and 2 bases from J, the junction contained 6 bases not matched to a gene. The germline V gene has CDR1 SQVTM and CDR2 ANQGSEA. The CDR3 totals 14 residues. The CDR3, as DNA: TGCAGCGTTTCACAGGGGTACACCTACAATGAGCAGTTCTTC. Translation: CSVSQGYTYNEQFF.

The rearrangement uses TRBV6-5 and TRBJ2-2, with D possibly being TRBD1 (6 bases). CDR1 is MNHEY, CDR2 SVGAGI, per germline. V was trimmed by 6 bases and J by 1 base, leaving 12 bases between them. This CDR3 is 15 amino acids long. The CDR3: CASSRTVQNTGELFF. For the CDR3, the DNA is TGTGCCAGCAGCCGGACAGTACAGAACACCGGGGAGCTGTTTTTT.

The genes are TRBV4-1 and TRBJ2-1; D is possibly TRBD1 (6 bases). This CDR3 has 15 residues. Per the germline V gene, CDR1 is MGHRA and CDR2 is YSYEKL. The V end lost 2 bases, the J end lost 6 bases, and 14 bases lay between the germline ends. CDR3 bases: TGCGCCAGCAGCCAACCTGACAGGTTAAGCAATGAGCAGTTCTTC. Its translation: CASSQPDRLSNEQFF.

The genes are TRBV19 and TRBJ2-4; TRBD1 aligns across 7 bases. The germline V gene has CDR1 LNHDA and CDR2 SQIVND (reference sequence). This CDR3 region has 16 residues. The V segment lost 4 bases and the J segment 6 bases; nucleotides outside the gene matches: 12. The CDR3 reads CASSTRQGGFPNIQYF. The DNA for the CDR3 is TGTGCCAGTAGTACCCGACAGGGTGGATTTCCAAACATTCAGTACTTC. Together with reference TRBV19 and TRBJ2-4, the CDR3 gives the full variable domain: DGGITQSPKYLFRKEGQNVTLSCEQNLNHDAMYWYRQDPGQGLRLIYYSQIVNDFQKGDIAEGYSVSREKKESFPLTVTSAQKNPTAFYLCASSTRQGGFPNIQYFGAGTRLSVL.

The chain's CDR3 is CASSPQMYEQFF. The DNA of the CDR3 is TGTGCCAGCAGCCCCCAGATGTATGAGCAGTTCTTC. The chain is built from TRBV7-9 and TRBJ2-1; D unresolved. Germline values: CDR1 SEHNR, CDR2 FQNEAQ (reference sequence). V was shortened by 5 bases and J by 8 bases, with 10 bases between the two germline ends. The CDR3 is 12 amino acids.

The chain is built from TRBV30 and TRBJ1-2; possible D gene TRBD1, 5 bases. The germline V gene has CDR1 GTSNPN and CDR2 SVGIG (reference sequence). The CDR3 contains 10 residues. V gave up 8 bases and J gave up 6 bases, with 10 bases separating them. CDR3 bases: TGTGCCGGGCGGGGGGATGGCTACACCTTC. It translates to CAGRGDGYTF.

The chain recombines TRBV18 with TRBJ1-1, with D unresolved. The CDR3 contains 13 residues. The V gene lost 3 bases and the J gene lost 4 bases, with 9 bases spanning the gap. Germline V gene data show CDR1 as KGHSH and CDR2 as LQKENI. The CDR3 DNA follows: TGTGCCAGCTCACCTAGCTTACGCACTGAAGCTTTCTTT. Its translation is CASSPSLRTEAFF.

The CDR3 DNA is TGTGCCAGCAGCTTAGGGGCCCAAGAGACCCAGTACTTC. Encoded protein: CASSLGAQETQYF. V usage is TRBV7-8 and J usage is TRBJ2-5; unclear D gene. The V end lost 1 base, the J end lost 1 base, and 4 bases lay between the germline ends. The CDR3 contains 13 residues. CDR1 and CDR2 from the germline V gene are SGHVS and FQNEAQ. Combining the CDR3 with reference TRBV7-8 and TRBJ2-5 gives the whole variable domain GAGVSQSPRYKVAKRGQDVALRCDPISGHVSLFWYQQALGQGPEFLTYFQNEAQLDKSGLPSDRFFAERPEGSVSTLKIQRTQQEDSAVYLCASSLGAQETQYFGPGTRLLVL.

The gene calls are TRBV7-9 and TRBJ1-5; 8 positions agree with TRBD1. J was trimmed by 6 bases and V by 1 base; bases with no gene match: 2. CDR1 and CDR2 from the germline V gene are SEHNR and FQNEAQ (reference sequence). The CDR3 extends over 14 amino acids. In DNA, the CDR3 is TGTGCCAGCAGCTTAGGACAGGGGCTTCAGCCCCAGCATTTT. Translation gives CASSLGQGLQPQHF. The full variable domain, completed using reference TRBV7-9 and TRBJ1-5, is DTGVSQNPRHKITKRGQNVTFRCDPISEHNRLYWYRQTLGQGPEFLTYFQNEAQLEKSRLLSDRFSAERPKGSFSTLEIQRTEQGDSAMYLCASSLGQGLQPQHFGDGTRLSIL.

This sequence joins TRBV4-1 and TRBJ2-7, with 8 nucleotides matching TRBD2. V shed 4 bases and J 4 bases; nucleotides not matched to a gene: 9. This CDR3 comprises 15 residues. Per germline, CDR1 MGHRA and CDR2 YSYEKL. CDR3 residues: CASSLRPGLDYEQYF. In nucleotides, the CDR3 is TGCGCCAGCAGCCTGCGACCGGGACTAGATTACGAGCAGTACTTC.

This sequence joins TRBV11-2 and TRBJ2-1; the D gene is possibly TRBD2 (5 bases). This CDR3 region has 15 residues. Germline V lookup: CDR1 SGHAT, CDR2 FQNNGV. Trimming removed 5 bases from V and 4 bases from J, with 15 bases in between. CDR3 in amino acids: CASSPAGGLYNEQFF. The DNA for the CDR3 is TGTGCCAGCAGCCCGGCAGGAGGTCTATACAATGAGCAGTTCTTC. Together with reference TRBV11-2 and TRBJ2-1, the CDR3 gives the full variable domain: EAGVAQSPRYKIIEKRQSVAFWCNPISGHATLYWYQQILGQGPKLLIQFQNNGVVDDSQLPKDRFSAERLKGVDSTLKIQPAKLEDSAVYLCASSPAGGLYNEQFFGPGTRLTVL.

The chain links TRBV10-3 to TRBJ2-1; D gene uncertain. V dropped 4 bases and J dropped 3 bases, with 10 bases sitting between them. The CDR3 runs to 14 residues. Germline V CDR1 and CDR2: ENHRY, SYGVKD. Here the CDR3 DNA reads TGTGCCATCAGTGTAACAGAGTTCTACAATGAGCAGTTCTTC. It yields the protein CAISVTEFYNEQFF.